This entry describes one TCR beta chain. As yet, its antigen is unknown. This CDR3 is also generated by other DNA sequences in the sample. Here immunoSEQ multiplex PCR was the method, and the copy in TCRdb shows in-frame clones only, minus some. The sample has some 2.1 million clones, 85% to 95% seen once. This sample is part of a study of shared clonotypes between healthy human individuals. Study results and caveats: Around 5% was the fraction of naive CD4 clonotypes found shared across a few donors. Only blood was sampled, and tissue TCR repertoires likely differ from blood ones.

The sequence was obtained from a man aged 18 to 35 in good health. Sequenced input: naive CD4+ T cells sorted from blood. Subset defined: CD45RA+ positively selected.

CDR3 sequence: CASSPSFEQYF. The CDR3, as DNA: TGTGCCAGCAGCCCGAGCTTCGAGCAGTACTTC. The chain links TRBV7-2 to TRBJ2-7; D call uncertain. The germline V and J ends were trimmed by 5 bases and 6 bases, with 8 bases remaining between them. The CDR3 runs to 11 residues. Germline V gives CDR1 SGHTA, CDR2 FQGNSA. Supplemented by reference TRBV7-2 and TRBJ2-7, the full variable domain reads GAGVSQSPSNKVTEKGKDVELRCDPISGHTALYWYRQSLGQGLEFLIYFQGNSAPDKSGLPSDRFSAERTGGSVSTLTIQRTQQEDSAVYLCASSPSFEQYFGPGTRLTVT.